This T cell receptor (beta chain) was captured in a study of response to subunit inactivated influenza vaccine. Study observations and caveats: Seasonal influenza vaccination, on each occasion, was suggested by the authors to recruit few new T cells.

This CDR3 spans 15 amino acids. V gave up 3 bases and J gave up 3 bases, with 12 bases separating them. Germline V gene sequence: CDR1 LNHNV, CDR2 YYDKDF (reference sequence). TCRdb re-analysed the RT-PCR reads in MiXCR, keeping a single row per CDR3 protein. The sample lists fewer than 800,000 distinct CDR3 sequences; roughly 14% were seen once. The table lists this clonotype with many counts. Its matching antigen is unknown. Specimen: PBMCs from blood, collected roughly 12 days after vaccination. The rearrangement joins TRBV15 to TRBJ2-1; tentatively, D is TRBD1 or TRBD2 (5 bases each). This sequence was found in a middle-aged man who received an inactivated influenza vaccine. In DNA, the CDR3 is TGTGCCACCAGCAGCCTCGGGGCCAGCTACAATGAGCAGTTCTTC. Translation: CATSSLGASYNEQFF. Looking up the rest from reference TRBV15 and TRBJ2-1 gives the full variable domain: DAMVIQNPRYQVTQFGKPVTLSCSQTLNHNVMYWYQQKSSQAPKLLFHYYDKDFNNEADTPDNFQSRRPNTSFCFLDIRSPGLGDTAMYLCATSSLGASYNEQFFGPGTRLTVL.